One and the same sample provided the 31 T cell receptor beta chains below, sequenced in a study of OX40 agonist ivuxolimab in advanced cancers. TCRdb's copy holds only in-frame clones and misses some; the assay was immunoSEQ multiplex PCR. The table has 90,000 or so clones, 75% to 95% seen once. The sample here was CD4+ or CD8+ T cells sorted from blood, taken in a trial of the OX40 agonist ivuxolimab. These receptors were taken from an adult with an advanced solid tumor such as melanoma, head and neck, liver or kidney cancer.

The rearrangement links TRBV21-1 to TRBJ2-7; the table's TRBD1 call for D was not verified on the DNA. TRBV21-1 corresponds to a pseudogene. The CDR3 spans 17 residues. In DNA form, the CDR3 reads TGTGCCAGCAGCCAGACGATCACAGGGGGTCGGTCCTACGAGCAGTACTTC. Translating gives CASSQTITGGRSYEQYF.

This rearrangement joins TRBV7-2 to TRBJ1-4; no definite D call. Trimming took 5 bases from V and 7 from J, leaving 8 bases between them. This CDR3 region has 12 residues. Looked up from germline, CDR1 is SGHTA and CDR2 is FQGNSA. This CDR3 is CASSPFGEKLFF. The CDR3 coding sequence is TGTGCCAGCAGCCCCTTTGGTGAAAAACTGTTTTTT.

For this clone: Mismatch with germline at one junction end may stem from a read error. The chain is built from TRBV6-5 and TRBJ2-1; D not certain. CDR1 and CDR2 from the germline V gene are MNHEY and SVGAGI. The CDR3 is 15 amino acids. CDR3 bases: TGTGTCAGCAGTACCCCACTAAGTCGGGCCAATGAGCAGTTCTTC. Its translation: CVSSTPLSRANEQFF.

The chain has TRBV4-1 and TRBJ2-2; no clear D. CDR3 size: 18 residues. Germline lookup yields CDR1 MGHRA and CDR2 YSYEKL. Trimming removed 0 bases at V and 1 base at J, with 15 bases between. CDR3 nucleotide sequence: TGCGCCAGCAGCCAAGATCTACAGTGGGATTGGAACACCGGGGAGCTGTTTTTT. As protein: CASSQDLQWDWNTGELFF.

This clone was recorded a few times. As DNA, the CDR3 is TGTGCCAGCAGTGCTAATCCCGCGCTAGCTTGGAATGAGCAGTTCTTC. Encoded protein: CASSANPALAWNEQFF. The J gene is TRBJ2-1, the V gene TRBV25-1, with TRBD2 as a possible D gene (5 bases). V lost 4 bases and J lost 7, with 20 bases in between. The CDR3 contains 16 residues. CDR1 and CDR2 (germline): MGHDK, SYGVNS.

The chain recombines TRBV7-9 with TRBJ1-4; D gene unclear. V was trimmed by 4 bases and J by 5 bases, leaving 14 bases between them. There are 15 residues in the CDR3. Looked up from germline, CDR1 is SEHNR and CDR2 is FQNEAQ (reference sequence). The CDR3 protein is CASSSSETANEKLFF. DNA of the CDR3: TGTGCCAGCAGCTCTAGCGAGACGGCGAATGAAAAACTGTTTTTT.

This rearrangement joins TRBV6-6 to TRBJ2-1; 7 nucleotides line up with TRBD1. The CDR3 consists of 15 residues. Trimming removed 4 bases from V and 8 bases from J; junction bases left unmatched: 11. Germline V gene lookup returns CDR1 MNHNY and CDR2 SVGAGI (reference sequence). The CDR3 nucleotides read TGTGCCAGCAGTTCGTTGCAAATGAGGGGGCATGAGCAGTTCTTC. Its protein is CASSSLQMRGHEQFF.

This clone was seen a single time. CDR3 amino acids: CASSQTGQGGIGNQPQHF. In DNA, the CDR3 is TGTGCCAGCAGCCAAACGGGACAGGGCGGTATAGGCAATCAGCCCCAGCATTTT. The chain joins TRBV4-2 to TRBJ1-5, with TRBD1 identical over 9 bases. This CDR3 spans 18 amino acids. The V and J ends lost 2 bases and 2 bases, in that order; junction bases with no gene match: 10. Germline assignment: CDR1 LGHNA and CDR2 YNFKEQ.

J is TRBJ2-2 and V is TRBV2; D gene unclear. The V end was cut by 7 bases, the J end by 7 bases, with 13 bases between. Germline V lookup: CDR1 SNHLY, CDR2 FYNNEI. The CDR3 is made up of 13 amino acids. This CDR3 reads CASTGLVGGELFF. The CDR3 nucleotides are TGTGCCAGCACCGGGCTTGTGGGCGGGGAGCTGTTTTTT.

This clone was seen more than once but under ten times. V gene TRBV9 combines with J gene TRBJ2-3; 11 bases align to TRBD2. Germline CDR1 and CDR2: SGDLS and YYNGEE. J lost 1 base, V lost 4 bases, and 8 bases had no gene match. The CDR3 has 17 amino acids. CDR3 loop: CASSPRTSGYRTDTQYF. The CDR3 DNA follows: TGTGCCAGCAGCCCTCGGACTAGCGGGTACCGCACAGATACGCAGTATTTT.

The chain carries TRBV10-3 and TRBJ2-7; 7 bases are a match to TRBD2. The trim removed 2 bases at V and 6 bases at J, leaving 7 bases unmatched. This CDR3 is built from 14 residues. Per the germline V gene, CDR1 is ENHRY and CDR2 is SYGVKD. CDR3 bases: TGTGCCATCAGTGAGGGGACTAAGAGGGGCGAGCAGTACTTC. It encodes CAISEGTKRGEQYF.

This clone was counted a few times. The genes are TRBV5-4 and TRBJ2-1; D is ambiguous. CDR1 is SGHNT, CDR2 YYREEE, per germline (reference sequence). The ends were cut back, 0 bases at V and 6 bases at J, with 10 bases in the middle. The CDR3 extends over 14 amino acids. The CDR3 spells CASSLEGNRNEQFF. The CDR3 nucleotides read TGTGCCAGCAGCTTGGAAGGGAATCGCAATGAGCAGTTCTTC.

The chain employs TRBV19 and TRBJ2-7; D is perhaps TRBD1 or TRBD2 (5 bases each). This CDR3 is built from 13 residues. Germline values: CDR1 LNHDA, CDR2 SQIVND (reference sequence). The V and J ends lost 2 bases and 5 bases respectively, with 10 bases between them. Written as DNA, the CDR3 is TGTGCCAGTAGTATATGGGGACGTGACGAGCAGTACTTC. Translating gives CASSIWGRDEQYF.

The CDR3, as DNA: TGTGCCAGCTCCCGGGGGGCAGGGGGATCCTACAATGAGCAGTTCTTC. It encodes CASSRGAGGSYNEQFF. The chain uses TRBV18 and TRBJ2-1; D is perhaps TRBD1 or TRBD2 (7 bases each). The CDR3 loop spans 16 amino acids. Trimming left V 6 bases short and J 1 base short, with 16 bases between. Germline CDR1 KGHSH, CDR2 LQKENI.

In nucleotides, the CDR3 is TGTGCCAGAAGCTTGGCCCGAAACCAAGAGACCCAGTACTTC. Its protein is CARSLARNQETQYF. The chain links TRBV5-3 to TRBJ2-5, with D uncertain. TRBV5-3 is marked as an open reading frame, function uncertain. Trimming pared 0 bases from V and 0 bases from J, leaving 6 bases between. The CDR3 consists of 14 residues.

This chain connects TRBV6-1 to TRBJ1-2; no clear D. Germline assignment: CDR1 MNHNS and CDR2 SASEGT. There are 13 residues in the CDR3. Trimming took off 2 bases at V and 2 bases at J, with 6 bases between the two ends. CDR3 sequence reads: CASSELGNYGYTF. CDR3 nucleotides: TGTGCCAGCAGTGAACTGGGAAACTATGGCTACACCTTC.

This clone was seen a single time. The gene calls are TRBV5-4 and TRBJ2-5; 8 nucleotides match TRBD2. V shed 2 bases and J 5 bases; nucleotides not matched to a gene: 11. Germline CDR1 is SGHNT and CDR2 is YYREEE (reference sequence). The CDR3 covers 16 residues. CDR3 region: CASSFSLAGGGETQYF. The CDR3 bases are TGTGCCAGCAGCTTCTCTTTGGCGGGAGGTGGTGAGACCCAGTACTTC.

The CDR3 DNA sequence: TGCGCCAGCAGCTCCCGACAGGGGCTCACTGGAGATACGCAGTATTTT. The encoded protein is CASSSRQGLTGDTQYF. The rearrangement joins TRBV5-1 to TRBJ2-3, with 8 bases identical to TRBD1. CDR3 length equals 16 residues. Germline V gene data show CDR1 as SGHRS and CDR2 as YFSETQ. J lost 5 bases, V lost 3 bases, and 11 bases had no gene match.

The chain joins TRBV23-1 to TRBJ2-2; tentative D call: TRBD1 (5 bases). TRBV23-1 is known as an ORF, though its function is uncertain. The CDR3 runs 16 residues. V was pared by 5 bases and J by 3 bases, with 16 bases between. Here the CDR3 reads CASSVAGCSHTGELFF. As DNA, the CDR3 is TGCGCCAGCAGTGTGGCAGGGTGCTCGCACACCGGGGAGCTGTTTTTT.

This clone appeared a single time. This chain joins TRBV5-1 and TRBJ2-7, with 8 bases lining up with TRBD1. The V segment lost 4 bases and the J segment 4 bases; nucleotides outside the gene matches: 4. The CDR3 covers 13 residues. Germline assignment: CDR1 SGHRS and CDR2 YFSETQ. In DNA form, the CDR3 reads TGCGCCAGCAGCGGACAGGGAGCTTACGAGCAGTACTTC. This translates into CASSGQGAYEQYF. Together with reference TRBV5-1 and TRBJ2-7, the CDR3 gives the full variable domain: KAGVTQTPRYLIKTRGQQVTLSCSPISGHRSVSWYQQTPGQGLQFLFEYFSETQRNKGNFPGRFSGRQFSNSRSEMNVSTLELGDSALYLCASSGQGAYEQYFGPGTRLTVT.

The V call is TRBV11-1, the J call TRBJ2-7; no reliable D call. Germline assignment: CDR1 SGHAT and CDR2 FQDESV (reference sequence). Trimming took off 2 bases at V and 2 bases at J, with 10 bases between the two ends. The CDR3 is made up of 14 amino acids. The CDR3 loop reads CASSLSRWPYEQYF. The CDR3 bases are TGTGCCAGCAGCTTAAGCAGGTGGCCCTACGAGCAGTACTTC.

For the CDR3, the DNA is TGCGCCAGCAGCCAAGATCTGAGATCCGGGCTAGCGGGAGTCGGGGCCGGGGAGCTGTTTTTT. This gives the protein CASSQDLRSGLAGVGAGELFF. The V call is TRBV4-3, the J call TRBJ2-2; TRBD2 aligns across 10 bases. Trimming took 0 bases from V and 6 from J; bases not matched to a gene: 19. The germline gives CDR1 LGHNA, CDR2 YSLEER. This CDR3 spans 21 amino acids.

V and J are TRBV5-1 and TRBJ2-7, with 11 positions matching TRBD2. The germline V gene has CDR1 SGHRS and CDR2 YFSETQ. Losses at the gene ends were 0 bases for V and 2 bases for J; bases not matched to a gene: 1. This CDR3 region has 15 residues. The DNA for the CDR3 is TGCGCCAGCAGCTTGGTAGCGGGAGGGGCCTACGAGCAGTACTTC. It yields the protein CASSLVAGGAYEQYF.

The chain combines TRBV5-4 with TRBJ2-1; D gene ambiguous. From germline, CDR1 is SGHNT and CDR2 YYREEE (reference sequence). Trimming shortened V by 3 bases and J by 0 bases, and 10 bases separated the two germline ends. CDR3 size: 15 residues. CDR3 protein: CASSSLLSSYNEQFF. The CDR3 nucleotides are TGTGCCAGCAGCTCCCTCTTAAGCTCCTACAATGAGCAGTTCTTC.

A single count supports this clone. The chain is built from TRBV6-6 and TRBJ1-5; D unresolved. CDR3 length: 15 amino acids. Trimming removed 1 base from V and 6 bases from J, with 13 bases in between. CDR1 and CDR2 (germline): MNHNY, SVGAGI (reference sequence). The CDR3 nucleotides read TGTGCCAGCAGTTACTTGGGAGGGAATGGTCAGCCCCAGCATTTT. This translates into CASSYLGGNGQPQHF.

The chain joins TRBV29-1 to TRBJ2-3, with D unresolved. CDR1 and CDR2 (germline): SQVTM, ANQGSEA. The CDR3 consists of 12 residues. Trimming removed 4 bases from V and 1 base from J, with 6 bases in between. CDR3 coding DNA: TGCAGCGTTGTTGGGGGCACAGATACGCAGTATTTT. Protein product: CSVVGGTDTQYF.

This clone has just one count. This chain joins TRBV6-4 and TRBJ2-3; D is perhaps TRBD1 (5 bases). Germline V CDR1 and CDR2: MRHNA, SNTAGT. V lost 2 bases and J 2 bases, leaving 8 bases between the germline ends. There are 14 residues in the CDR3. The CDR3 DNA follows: TGTGCCAGCAGTGACGGGGCGCACACAGATACGCAGTATTTT. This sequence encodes CASSDGAHTDTQYF.

The CDR3: CASSLRTYEQYF. The CDR3 DNA follows: TGTGCCAGCAGCTTACGTACCTACGAGCAGTACTTC. V gene TRBV11-2 combines with J gene TRBJ2-7, with D unresolved. V gave up 2 bases and J gave up 2 bases, with 4 bases separating them. This CDR3 spans 12 amino acids. CDR1 is SGHAT, CDR2 FQNNGV, per germline.

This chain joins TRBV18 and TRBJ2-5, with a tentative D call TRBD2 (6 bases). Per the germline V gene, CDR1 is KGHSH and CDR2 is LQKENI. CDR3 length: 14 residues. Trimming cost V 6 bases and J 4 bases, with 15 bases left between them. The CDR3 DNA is TGTGCCAGCTCCCGGGACGGGGGAGGAGAGACCCAGTACTTC. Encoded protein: CASSRDGGGETQYF.

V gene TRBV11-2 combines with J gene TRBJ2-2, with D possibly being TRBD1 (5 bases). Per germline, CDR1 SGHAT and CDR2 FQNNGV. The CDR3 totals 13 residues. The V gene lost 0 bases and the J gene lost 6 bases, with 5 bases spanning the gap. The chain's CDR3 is CASSLDRAGELFF. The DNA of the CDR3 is TGTGCCAGCAGCTTAGACAGGGCCGGGGAGCTGTTTTTT.

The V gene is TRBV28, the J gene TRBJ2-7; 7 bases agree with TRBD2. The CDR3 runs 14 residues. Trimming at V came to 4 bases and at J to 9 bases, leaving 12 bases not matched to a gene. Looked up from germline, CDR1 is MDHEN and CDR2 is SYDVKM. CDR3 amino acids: CASSSGLLITRQYF. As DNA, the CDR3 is TGTGCCAGCAGTTCGGGACTACTTATCACTCGGCAGTACTTC.